This T cell receptor beta chain was sequenced in a study of tumor-infiltrating lymphocytes in localized non-small cell lung cancer. At the level of the study: Several tumor histologies, both smoking statuses, and some post-neoadjuvant chemotherapy samples were included. Each patient gave resected tumor and non-adjacent uninvolved lung tissue.

Study outcomes and limitations: Not all patients were TCR sequenced, owing to tissue quantity. IM1 and IM2 tumors showed no difference in T-cell fraction.

To note about this clone: Its antigen is still unknown.

The CDR3 extends over 17 amino acids. Per the germline V gene, CDR1 is LNHDA and CDR2 is SQIVND (reference sequence). V lost 3 bases to trimming and J lost 7 bases; unmatched junction nucleotides: 10. TCRdb keeps only in-frame clones here, not all; method: immunoSEQ multiplex PCR. The repertoire consists of about 15,000 clones, with roughly 70% occurring once and the leading ten covering 22%. This TCR was sampled from a human donor with non-small cell lung cancer. The source material was uninvolved lung tissue not adjacent to the tumor. This chain joins TRBV19 and TRBJ2-2; TRBD2 aligns across 11 bases. CDR3 in DNA: TGTGCCAGTAGTATTCTAGCGGGAGGCCTACGCGGCGGGGAGCTGTTTTTT. As protein: CASSILAGGLRGGELFF.